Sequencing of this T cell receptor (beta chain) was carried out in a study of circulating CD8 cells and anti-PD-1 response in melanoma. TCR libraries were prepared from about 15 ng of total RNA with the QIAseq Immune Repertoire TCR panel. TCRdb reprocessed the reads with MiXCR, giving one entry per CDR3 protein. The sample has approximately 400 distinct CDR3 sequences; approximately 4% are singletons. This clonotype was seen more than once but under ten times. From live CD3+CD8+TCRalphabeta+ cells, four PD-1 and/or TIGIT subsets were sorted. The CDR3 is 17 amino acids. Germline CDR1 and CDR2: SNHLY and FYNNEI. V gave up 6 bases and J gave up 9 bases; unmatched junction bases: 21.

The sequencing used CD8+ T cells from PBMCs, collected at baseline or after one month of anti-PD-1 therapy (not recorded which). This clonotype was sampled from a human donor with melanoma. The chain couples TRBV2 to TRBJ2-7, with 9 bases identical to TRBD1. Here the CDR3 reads CASSMITDVTGGHVQYF. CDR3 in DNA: TGTGCCAGCAGCATGATCACTGACGTAACAGGGGGCCACGTGCAGTACTTC. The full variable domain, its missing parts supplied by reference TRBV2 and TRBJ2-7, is EPEVTQTPSHQVTQMGQEVILRCVPISNHLYFYWYRQILGQKVEFLVSFYNNEISEKSEIFDDQFSVERPDGSNFTLKIRSTKLEDSAMYFCASSMITDVTGGHVQYFGPGTRLTVT.